The 24 T cell receptor beta chains listed next were all sequenced from one sample in a study of T cells in Graves' hyperthyroidism and ophthalmopathy. RNA transcripts were the template for amplifying TCR beta CDR3 regions. The TCR CDR3 was amplified in a first-round RT-PCR using the HTBI primer set. One entry per CDR3 protein, called by TCRdb with MiXCR from the multiplex PCR reads. Of about 300,000 distinct CDR3 sequences listed, around a fifth are singletons. The sequencing input was blood. These receptor sequences come from a man over 45 with Graves' ophthalmopathy.

This clonotype was recorded only once. V usage is TRBV18 and J usage is TRBJ2-7, with D possibly being TRBD1 or TRBD2 (5 bases each). V lost 4 bases to trimming and J lost 2 bases, with 18 bases between them. This CDR3 spans 16 amino acids. CDR1 KGHSH and CDR2 LQKENI come from the germline V gene. The CDR3 coding sequence is TGTGCCAGCTCACTACAGGATAGGGGAGCCACCTACGAGCAGTACTTC. Encoded protein: CASSLQDRGATYEQYF.

This clonotype was found many times. The V call is TRBV30, the J call TRBJ2-5, with 8 bases fitting TRBD2. The length of the CDR3 is 16 residues. Germline loops: CDR1 GTSNPN, CDR2 SVGIG (reference sequence). J lost 9 bases, V lost 2 bases, and 17 bases had no gene match. The CDR3 nucleotides are TGTGCCTGGAGTCCAGGATCAAGCGGGAGTGGGAAATCCCAGTACTTC. As protein: CAWSPGSSGSGKSQYF.

In this sample, this clonotype turned up many times. The chain has TRBV11-1 and TRBJ2-1; 11 bases match TRBD2. Germline loops: CDR1 SGHAT, CDR2 FQDESV (reference sequence). The J segment lost 4 bases and the V segment lost 1 base, leaving 9 bases of the junction unmatched. This CDR3 contains 18 residues. CDR3 region: CASSLVLEGLADYNEQFF. The CDR3 coding sequence is TGTGCCAGCAGCTTAGTATTGGAGGGACTAGCGGATTACAATGAGCAGTTCTTC.

This clonotype was picked up a small number of times. The chain uses TRBV10-2 and TRBJ2-5; 7 bases agree with TRBD1. Trimming at V came to 6 bases and at J to 1 base, leaving 5 bases not matched to a gene. This CDR3 has 14 amino acids. Germline V lookup: CDR1 WSHSY, CDR2 SAAADI. The CDR3 DNA reads as TGCGCCAGCAGAAACAGGGGTCCCCAAGAGACCCAGTACTTC. It is translated as CASRNRGPQETQYF.

This clonotype has only a few counts. The chain uses TRBV20-1 and TRBJ2-5; 11 nucleotides line up with TRBD1. This CDR3 contains 15 residues. CDR1 and CDR2 from the germline V gene are DFQATT and SNEGSKA (reference sequence). V trimming: 5 bases; J trimming: 1 base; junction bases outside the gene matches: 6. CDR3 protein: CSAPSGTGGQETQYF. Here the CDR3 DNA reads TGCAGTGCTCCCTCCGGGACAGGGGGCCAAGAGACCCAGTACTTC.

This clonotype was detected many times. The chain couples TRBV7-3 to TRBJ2-3; D may be TRBD2 (6 bases). CDR1 is SGHTA, CDR2 FQGTGA, per germline. The length of the CDR3 is 15 residues. V was shortened by 4 bases and J by 0 bases, with 11 bases between the two germline ends. CDR3 DNA sequence: TGTGCCAGCAGCTCCACGGGACTCAGCACAGATACGCAGTATTTT. Its protein product is CASSSTGLSTDTQYF.

This clonotype showed up many times. This rearrangement joins TRBV5-1 to TRBJ1-1; D is unresolved. V gave up 0 bases and J gave up 4 bases, with 13 bases separating them. Germline values: CDR1 SGHRS, CDR2 YFSETQ. The CDR3 is made up of 15 amino acids. CDR3 in amino acids: CASSLEGNRVTEAFF. The CDR3 DNA is TGCGCCAGCAGCTTGGAAGGGAATCGGGTCACTGAAGCTTTCTTT.

This clonotype was recorded at least ten times. The chain links TRBV7-9 to TRBJ2-7; no firm D call. Per the germline V gene, CDR1 is SEHNR and CDR2 is FQNEAQ (reference sequence). The CDR3 length is 12 residues. V lost 3 bases, J lost 6 bases, and 9 bases lay in between. CDR3 in amino acids: CASSLERLEQYF. Here the CDR3 DNA reads TGTGCCAGCAGCTTGGAACGCCTCGAGCAGTACTTC.

This clonotype was observed many times. This sequence joins TRBV7-8 and TRBJ1-5; a possible D gene is TRBD1 (5 bases). Germline CDR1 is SGHVS and CDR2 is FQNEAQ. Trimming left V 5 bases short and J 5 bases short, with 13 bases between. The CDR3 runs 14 residues. The CDR3 reads CASSRGTADQPQHF. The CDR3 coding sequence is TGTGCCAGCAGCAGAGGGACCGCAGATCAGCCCCAGCATTTT. Drawing the rest from reference TRBV7-8 and TRBJ1-5, the complete variable domain is GAGVSQSPRYKVAKRGQDVALRCDPISGHVSLFWYQQALGQGPEFLTYFQNEAQLDKSGLPSDRFFAERPEGSVSTLKIQRTQQEDSAVYLCASSRGTADQPQHFGDGTRLSIL.

The chain uses TRBV19 and TRBJ2-5; 8 bases agree with TRBD1. Germline loops: CDR1 LNHDA, CDR2 SQIVND (reference sequence). The CDR3 covers 14 residues. Losses at the gene ends were 8 bases for V and 4 bases for J; bases not matched to a gene: 9. The DNA of the CDR3 is TGTGCCAGTTCAACAGGGGGAGTAGGAGAGACCCAGTACTTC. Protein product: CASSTGGVGETQYF.

This clonotype occurred many times. The chain uses TRBV12-3 or TRBV12-4 and TRBJ2-3; TRBD2 matches 9 bases. This CDR3 is built from 16 residues. The ends lost 8 bases at V and 1 base at J; junction bases unmatched: 10. In DNA, the CDR3 is TGTGCCAGCGACGGTAGCGGGAGACGCGGCACAGATACGCAGTATTTT. It encodes CASDGSGRRGTDTQYF.

The sample holds many counts of this clonotype. The V call is TRBV7-2, the J call TRBJ1-5; weak D call: TRBD1 (5 bases). The CDR3 has 15 amino acids. Trimming removed 5 bases at V and 4 bases at J, with 15 bases between. CDR1 SGHTA and CDR2 FQGNSA come from the germline V gene. This chain's CDR3 is CASSPTRGKNQPQHF. CDR3 coding DNA: TGTGCCAGCAGCCCGACGCGGGGGAAGAATCAGCCCCAGCATTTT.

This sequence joins TRBV29-1 and TRBJ2-2, with TRBD1 as a possible D gene (7 bases). Trimming left V 8 bases short and J 5 bases short, with 21 bases between. Germline values: CDR1 SQVTM, CDR2 ANQGSEA. This CDR3 has 15 residues. The CDR3 protein is CSTSGLAGGTGELFF. The CDR3 DNA sequence: TGCAGCACCTCGGGACTGGCAGGGGGTACCGGGGAGCTGTTTTTT.

There are many counts of this clonotype. The chain combines TRBV3-1 with TRBJ2-2; D remains unclear. The V and J ends lost 4 bases and 3 bases respectively, with 6 bases between them. CDR1 LGHDT and CDR2 YNNKEL come from the germline V gene (reference sequence). The CDR3 extends over 13 amino acids. The chain's CDR3 is CASSPFHTGELFF. CDR3 nucleotide sequence: TGTGCCAGCAGCCCTTTCCACACCGGGGAGCTGTTTTTT.

This clonotype has at least ten counts. The chain employs TRBV18 and TRBJ2-3, with 12 bases that match TRBD1. Losses at the gene ends were 3 bases for V and 4 bases for J; bases not matched to a gene: 5. The CDR3 has 16 residues. Germline lookup yields CDR1 KGHSH and CDR2 LQKENI. The CDR3 nucleotides are TGTGCCAGCTCACCTACCGGGACAGGGGGCCCAGATACGCAGTATTTT. This gives the protein CASSPTGTGGPDTQYF.

This clonotype showed up many times. The chain is built from TRBV5-1 and TRBJ1-1; no clear D. Deletions cut 3 bases from V and 0 bases from J, with 6 bases between. CDR3 length equals 13 residues. CDR1 is SGHRS, CDR2 YFSETQ, per germline. CDR3 sequence: CASSSWMNTEAFF. As DNA, the CDR3 is TGCGCCAGCAGCTCCTGGATGAACACTGAAGCTTTCTTT.

This clonotype was seen ten or more times. The chain recombines TRBV24-1 with TRBJ2-1; 9 nucleotides match TRBD2. Per the germline V gene, CDR1 is KGHDR and CDR2 is SFDVKD. After removal of 5 bases from V and 8 bases from J, the junction contained 12 bases not matched to a gene. The CDR3 spans 16 residues. CDR3 in amino acids: CATSGWAGGPVDEQFF. In nucleotides, the CDR3 is TGTGCCACCAGTGGATGGGCGGGAGGGCCAGTTGATGAGCAGTTCTTC.

This clonotype showed up just a few times. In DNA form, the CDR3 reads TGTGCCAGCAGCGCCGGGACACCGACCGATACGCAGTATTTT. As protein: CASSAGTPTDTQYF. The chain uses TRBV5-6 and TRBJ2-3; D possibly corresponds to TRBD1 (6 bases). Germline V lookup: CDR1 SGHDT, CDR2 YYEEEE. CDR3 size: 14 residues. Trimming shortened V by 4 bases and J by 6 bases, and 15 bases separated the two germline ends.

Only a few counts were recorded for this clonotype. The chain links TRBV12-3 or TRBV12-4 to TRBJ2-1; D may be TRBD2 (7 bases). The CDR3 covers 11 residues. V lost 5 bases, J lost 14 bases, and 13 bases lay in between. CDR3 protein: CASSPGGRKFF. For the CDR3, the DNA is TGTGCCAGCAGTCCGGGGGGCCGTAAGTTCTTC.

This clonotype has a handful of counts. A much larger clonotype is one base distant, so this may be a read error. The CDR3 DNA follows: TGTGCCAGCAGCCAAGACCGGGTTTCCTACGGGCAGTACTTC. This gives the protein CASSQDRVSYGQYF. The chain links TRBV3-1 to TRBJ2-7; no clear D gene. Germline values: CDR1 LGHDT, CDR2 YNNKEL (reference sequence). The CDR3 runs 14 residues.

V gene TRBV20-1 combines with J gene TRBJ2-2; TRBD2 is a possible D gene (5 bases). The CDR3 loop spans 11 amino acids. Trimming shortened V by 6 bases and J by 7 bases, and 9 bases separated the two germline ends. The germline V gene has CDR1 DFQATT and CDR2 SNEGSKA (reference sequence). The CDR3 reads CSAPRGGELFF. CDR3 in DNA: TGCAGTGCACCCCGGGGCGGGGAGCTGTTTTTT.

Points on this clonotype: With a much larger clone just one base away, this may be a read error. It is likely a read error, because the conserved phenylalanine at the end of the CDR3 is missing. V and J are TRBV30 and TRBJ2-7; TRBD2 agrees at 7 bases. The CDR3 extends over 14 amino acids. Trimming cost V 0 bases and J 0 bases; bases outside gene matches: 2. CDR1 is GTSNPN and CDR2 is SVGIG in the germline V gene (reference sequence). The CDR3 loop reads CAWSVGGSSYEQYS. The CDR3 bases are TGTGCCTGGAGTGTCGGCGGGAGCTCCTACGAGCAGTACTCC.

This clonotype was seen more than once but under ten times. V is TRBV29-1 and J is TRBJ2-7; no reliable D call. Germline lookup yields CDR1 SQVTM and CDR2 ANQGSEA. The CDR3 contains 12 residues. V was trimmed by 3 bases and J by 3 bases, leaving 9 bases between them. Here the CDR3 DNA reads TGCAGCGTTGATCGGGCACTCTACGAGCAGTACTTC. Protein product: CSVDRALYEQYF.

This clonotype was found many times. The rearrangement joins TRBV5-1 to TRBJ2-2; 7 positions match TRBD1. With V trimmed by 4 bases and J by 2 bases, 8 bases remained unmatched. The CDR3 contains 16 residues. The germline V gene has CDR1 SGHRS and CDR2 YFSETQ. Written as DNA, the CDR3 is TGCGCCAGCAGCCATAACAGGGGATTCAACACCGGGGAGCTGTTTTTT. Encoded protein: CASSHNRGFNTGELFF.